These T cell receptor beta chains were read from a single sample in a study of blood T cell repertoires in COVID-19. Profiled with immunoSEQ multiplex PCR; TCRdb holds only in-frame clones, not every one. The sample yields roughly 230,000 clones, about 83% seen once. Sequenced input: peripheral blood. The receptors derive from a human donor in a cohort sampled during active COVID-19. The CDR3 runs from the conserved cysteine through the conserved F or W. The D gene is left open where the match is weak. Only part of the rows carry a size: once, few, many, or a class if the clone is expanded.

V gene,clone size,J gene,D gene,CDR3 length,CDR3 DNA,CDR3 protein
TRBV30,-,TRBJ1-1,TRBD1,11,TGTGCCTGGCGAGGGACAGGTAAAGCTTTCTTT,CAWRGTGKAFF
TRBV28,few,TRBJ1-2,-,12,TGTGCCAGCAGTACGGTGGGGCGCGGCTACACCTTC,CASSTVGRGYTF
TRBV7-8,-,TRBJ1-5,-,15,TGTGCCAGCAGCCCCCTTTACAGGGCAAAACAGCCCCAGCATTTT,CASSPLYRAKQPQHF
TRBV7-2,-,TRBJ2-1,-,15,TGTGCCAGCAGCGCTAGCGCGAGCTCCTACAATGAGCAGTTCTTC,CASSASASSYNEQFF
TRBV7-2,-,TRBJ2-2,TRBD2,15,TGTGCCAGCAGCTTAACTAGCGGGGCTACCGGGGAGCTGTTTTTT,CASSLTSGATGELFF
TRBV19,-,TRBJ1-4,-,16,TGTGCCAGTAGTGGTGCGGGGGAGTCAACTAATGAAAAACTGTTTTTT,CASSGAGESTNEKLFF
TRBV18,-,TRBJ2-3,-,17,TGTGCCAGCTCACCCCAAGACAGGCGGATTAGCACAGATACGCAGTATTTT,CASSPQDRRISTDTQYF
TRBV5-1,-,TRBJ2-3,TRBD2,15,TGCGCCAGCAGCTTGACTAGCGGGGTCCCAGATACGCAGTATTTT,CASSLTSGVPDTQYF
TRBV15,-,TRBJ1-5,TRBD1,22,TGTGCCACCAGCAGTCCCCGGACAGGGGTCCTCCCACCGGTAACTGGCAATCAGCCCCAGCATTTT,CATSSPRTGVLPPVTGNQPQHF
TRBV19,-,TRBJ1-1,-,14,TGTGCCAGTAGTGAGGGTTTCCCGAACACTGAAGCTTTCTTT,CASSEGFPNTEAFF
TRBV28,-,TRBJ2-7,TRBD2,14,TGTGCCAGCAGTCCGAGCGGGAGTGTTTACGAGCAGTACTTC,CASSPSGSVYEQYF
TRBV6-5,-,TRBJ1-2,TRBD1,15,TGTGCCAGCAGTAAGCCCCAGGGGGCAGGCTATGGCTACACCTTC,CASSKPQGAGYGYTF
TRBV27,many,TRBJ1-2,TRBD1,17,TGTGCCAGCGCTGATGGGACAGCCCTATTCACTAACTATGGCTACACCTTC,CASADGTALFTNYGYTF
TRBV19,-,TRBJ2-1,TRBD2,15,TGTGCCAGTAGTGTTCATAGCGGGGGATTAGGTGAGCAGTTCTTC,CASSVHSGGLGEQFF
TRBV28,-,TRBJ1-2,TRBD1,13,TGTGCCAGCAGTCCAGGGGGCGCGGGAGGCTACACCTTC,CASSPGGAGGYTF
TRBV10-3,-,TRBJ2-3,TRBD2,13,TGTGCCAGCGTAGCGGGAGCGGAAGATACGCAGTATTTT,CASVAGAEDTQYF
TRBV19,-,TRBJ2-2,-,15,TGTGCCAGTAGTGCACAGGGAATCGGCACCGGGGAGCTGTTTTTT,CASSAQGIGTGELFF
TRBV25-1,-,TRBJ2-3,TRBD2,17,TGTGCCAGCAGTCCCCTTCAAACTAGCGGGTTAAGGGATACGCAGTATTTT,CASSPLQTSGLRDTQYF
TRBV7-9,-,TRBJ2-1,TRBD2,16,TGTGCCAGCAGCTCGGAGCGGGGGGGCGGCTACAATGAGCAGTTCTTC,CASSSERGGGYNEQFF
TRBV29-1,few,TRBJ2-1,TRBD2,19,TGCAGCGTTGAAAGGAGGACTAGCGGGAGGAAAAGGACCTACAATGAGCAGTTCTTC,CSVERRTSGRKRTYNEQFF
TRBV27,-,TRBJ1-6,-,16,TGTGCCAGCAGTTTACGGGTAGGGGCTCGGGATTCACCCCTCCACTTT,CASSLRVGARDSPLHF
TRBV30,-,TRBJ2-3,TRBD1,14,TGTGCCTGGTGGGACAGGGCTGGCCCAGATACGCAGTATTTT,CAWWDRAGPDTQYF
TRBV2,-,TRBJ1-2,-,13,TGTGCCAGCAGGATAGGGGCAGACTATGGCTACACCTTC,CASRIGADYGYTF
TRBV19,-,TRBJ2-7,TRBD1,15,TGTGCCAGTAGTATAGAAGGACAGGGTTACTACGAGCAGTACTTC,CASSIEGQGYYEQYF
TRBV14,-,TRBJ1-1,-,13,TGTGCCAGCAGCCAATCAAGCGACACTGAAGCTTTCTTT,CASSQSSDTEAFF
TRBV5-4,-,TRBJ1-2,TRBD1,15,TGTGCCAGCAGCTTGGACGGACAGGGCTCTTATGGCTACACCTTC,CASSLDGQGSYGYTF
TRBV5-1,-,TRBJ2-1,TRBD2,16,TGCGCCAGCAGCGGGGGGACTAGCGGGCCCGGCAATGAGCAGTTCTTC,CASSGGTSGPGNEQFF
TRBV3-1/TRBV3-2,once,TRBJ2-1,TRBD1,14,TGTGCCAGCAGCCAATTACAGGGGGCATATGAGCAGTTCTTC,CASSQLQGAYEQFF
TRBV7-3,-,TRBJ2-7,-,13,TGTGCCAGCAGCTTAGGGCAGGGGAACGAGCAGTACTTC,CASSLGQGNEQYF
TRBV19,once,TRBJ1-1,TRBD1,14,TGTGCCAGTAGCCCCGACAGGGGGCAAGGTGAAGCTTTCTTT,CASSPDRGQGEAFF
TRBV5-4,-,TRBJ1-2,-,13,TGTGCCAGCGTGGAGGGCCCGGGGTATGGCTACACCTTC,CASVEGPGYGYTF
TRBV7-6,-,TRBJ2-5,TRBD2,16,TGTGCCAGCAGCTTAGCAACTAGCGGGAGCGGCGAGACCCAGTACTTC,CASSLATSGSGETQYF
TRBV11-2,-,TRBJ2-7,-,13,TGTGCCAGCAGCTTGTCCGGTTACGGCGAGCAGTACTTC,CASSLSGYGEQYF
TRBV3-1/TRBV3-2,-,TRBJ1-2,-,15,TGTGCCAGCAGCCAAGATACCGCCGCGTACTATGGCTACACCTTC,CASSQDTAAYYGYTF
TRBV3-1/TRBV3-2,-,TRBJ1-3,-,13,TGTGCCAGCAGCCATGGGGGCGGAAACACCATATATTTT,CASSHGGGNTIYF
TRBV12-1,-,TRBJ2-5,-,13,TGTGCCAGCAGCTTTGAACTATATGAGACCCAGTACTTC,CASSFELYETQYF
TRBV6-5,-,TRBJ2-2,-,14,TGTGCCAGCAGTTACGACACCAACACCGGGGAGCTGTTTTTT,CASSYDTNTGELFF
TRBV20-1,once,TRBJ2-2,TRBD2,15,TGCAGTGCTAGTCGGGCAGGGAGGGACACCGGGGAGCTGTTTTTT,CSASRAGRDTGELFF
TRBV28,once,TRBJ2-2,TRBD2,18,TGTGCCAGCACCTCCGGGACTAGCGGGAGAGGCCTAGCCGGGGAGCTGTTTTTT,CASTSGTSGRGLAGELFF
TRBV5-1,-,TRBJ2-1,TRBD2,18,TGCGCCAGCAGCTCGCCGACCTTAGCGGGAGGGCCCCCCAATGAGCAGTTCTTC,CASSSPTLAGGPPNEQFF
TRBV10-3,-,TRBJ2-2,TRBD2,16,TGTGCCATCAGTGAGGGGGCGGGGGAGGTCACCGGGGAGCTGTTTTTT,CAISEGAGEVTGELFF
TRBV2,-,TRBJ1-3,-,13,TGTGCCAGCACCGTAAGGACAGTAAACACCATATATTTT,CASTVRTVNTIYF